Sequencing of this TCR beta chain was carried out in a study of molecular identifiers for immune sequencing clone quantification. In the study overall: Replicate experiments took RNA from roughly 20,000 or 100,000 naive CD8 cells, divided it five ways and sequenced four.

This CDR3 region has 13 residues. V lost 6 bases, J lost 4 bases, and 5 bases stayed unmatched. Libraries of naive CD8 T cells were made from 20,000 to 1,000,000 sorted cells. They used 10%, 30% or 50% RNA. Sorting selected naive CD8 T cells with a CD8+CD4-CCR7+CD45RA+ phenotype. This clonotype was seen many times. TCR libraries were built in bulk with a published protocol and specific TCR primers. TCRdb re-analysed the PCR reads in MiXCR, keeping a single row per CDR3 protein. This sample yields about half a million distinct CDR3 sequences, of which about 20% are seen a single time; around 0.86% belongs to the top ten.

Sequencing was performed on naive CD8+ T cells from blood, with Jurkat cell RNA spiked in. Subset specified: FACS-sorted CD8+CD4-CCR7+CD45RA+ naive T cells. The J gene is TRBJ1-1, the V gene TRBV12-3 or TRBV12-4, with TRBD1 matching 7 bases. The receptor was isolated from a human donor in good health. Some libraries in this study had Jurkat cell RNA spiked in. CDR3 nucleotide sequence: TGTGCCAGCAGGGAGGGACAGCTCACTGAAGCTTTCTTT. Translation: CASREGQLTEAFF.